Listed below are T cell receptor beta chains from one sample, sequenced in a study of blood T cell repertoires in COVID-19. Measured with immunoSEQ multiplex PCR; TCRdb has only the in-frame clones, and not every one. The table has about 140,000 clones, about 80% seen once. The sequenced material came from PBMCs or T cells enriched from blood (not recorded which). All receptors derive from a woman between 18 and 29 years old who had been exposed to COVID-19. CDR3s include the opening cysteine and the closing phenylalanine or tryptophan. D genes are given only for firm matches. Clone size is stated in some rows and not others, as once, few, many or a class when expanded.

abundance,v_gene,j_gene,d_gene,CDR3nt,CDR3aa
-,TRBV11-1,TRBJ2-3,TRBD2,TGTGCCAGCAGCTCGCTAGCGGGAGTAGTGGATACGCAGTATTTT,CASSSLAGVVDTQYF
once,TRBV7-2,TRBJ1-4,-,TGTGCCAGCAGCCTAGGACAGAGCGAGGTTGAAAAACTGTTTTTT,CASSLGQSEVEKLFF
-,TRBV7-9,TRBJ2-1,TRBD2,TGTGCCAGCAGCTTAGAGGGAGGGCAGACCTACAATGAGCAGTTCTTC,CASSLEGGQTYNEQFF
-,TRBV12-5,TRBJ2-1,TRBD2,TGTGCTAGTGGTCTCGGACTAGCGGGTAACAATGAGCAGTTCTTC,CASGLGLAGNNEQFF
-,TRBV6-6,TRBJ1-6,-,TGTGCCAGCAGTTACGAGGTGACTGGGAGTAGTTCACCCCTCCACTTT,CASSYEVTGSSSPLHF
-,TRBV28,TRBJ1-3,-,TGTGCCAGCAGTTCCCCCCGGTCGTCCGCTGGAAACACCATATATTTT,CASSSPRSSAGNTIYF
-,TRBV5-6,TRBJ2-1,-,TGTGCCAGCAGCTTAGGAGGGATGAATGAGCAGTTCTTC,CASSLGGMNEQFF
-,TRBV12-5,TRBJ2-2,-,TGTGCTAGTGGTAGTCCGGGACAAAACACCGGGGAGCTGTTTTTT,CASGSPGQNTGELFF
-,TRBV19,TRBJ1-1,-,TGTGCCAGTAGTATAATAGGATACAGGAACACTGAAGCTTTCTTT,CASSIIGYRNTEAFF
-,TRBV7-3,TRBJ2-1,TRBD2,TGTGCCAGCAGCCGGACTAGCGGGATATACAATGAGCAGTTCTTC,CASSRTSGIYNEQFF
-,TRBV27,TRBJ1-5,-,TGTGCCAGCAGTCCTTATAGCAATCAGCCCCAGCATTTT,CASSPYSNQPQHF
few,TRBV9,TRBJ2-1,TRBD2,TGTGCCAGCAGCGGATTCTTAATGACTAGCGGTTACAATGAGCAGTTCTTC,CASSGFLMTSGYNEQFF
-,TRBV7-2,TRBJ2-5,TRBD2,TGTGCCAGCACGCGGGGGGCGAGCGAAGAGACCCAGTACTTC,CASTRGASEETQYF
few,TRBV28,TRBJ1-6,-,TGTGCCAGCAGTTTAGGGGGGGCCTATAATTCACCCCTCCACTTT,CASSLGGAYNSPLHF
-,TRBV6-2/TRBV6-3,TRBJ1-1,-,TGTGCCAGCAGTCTTAGTTCTCTCACTGAAGCTTTCTTT,CASSLSSLTEAFF
-,TRBV10-1,TRBJ1-6,-,TGCGCCAGCAGTGGACATCGGTCAAATTCACCCCTCCACTTT,CASSGHRSNSPLHF
-,TRBV11-2,TRBJ2-5,-,TGTGCCAGCAGCCTGCCTAGTACCCAAGAGACCCAGTACTTC,CASSLPSTQETQYF
few,TRBV7-8,TRBJ1-1,-,TGTGCCAGCAGCTTAGGCTGGGCTTCCACTGAAGCTTTCTTT,CASSLGWASTEAFF
-,TRBV11-3,TRBJ1-1,-,TGTGCCAGCAGCTTAAGGGGCGAATCATCTGAAGCTTTCTTT,CASSLRGESSEAFF
-,TRBV2,TRBJ1-2,TRBD1,TGTGCCAGCAGCGAGACAGGGGGGAACTATGGCTACACCTTC,CASSETGGNYGYTF
-,TRBV29-1,TRBJ1-2,-,TGCAGCGTTTCATCGGGGGATTCGTCGCACACCTTC,CSVSSGDSSHTF
-,TRBV4-1,TRBJ2-6,-,TGCGCCAGCAGCCAAGAAGGCAGGGGCCAGCTGGGGGCCAACGTCCTGACTTTC,CASSQEGRGQLGANVLTF
-,TRBV5-1,TRBJ2-5,-,TGCGCCAGCAGCCGGGACTCTCAAGAGACCCAGTACTTC,CASSRDSQETQYF
-,TRBV11-2,TRBJ2-1,-,TGTGCCAGCAGGAGGGACTTCAATGAGCAGTTCTTC,CASRRDFNEQFF
-,TRBV30,TRBJ1-4,TRBD1,TGTGCCTGGAGTGACTCCGGGACAGGGGCCGAAAAACTGTTTTTT,CAWSDSGTGAEKLFF
-,TRBV10-3,TRBJ1-1,-,TGTGCCATCAGTACAGCGGTGGGGAATGAGGCTTTCTTT,CAISTAVGNEAFF
-,TRBV7-2,TRBJ2-1,-,TGTGCCAGCAGCTTAGGGGTCACAGGTAGTTTACAAAGTCAGCAGTTCTTC,CASSLGVTGSLQSQQFF
-,TRBV9,TRBJ2-3,-,TGTGCCAGCAGCGTAGACGTAGAACCCACAGATACGCAGTATTTT,CASSVDVEPTDTQYF
-,TRBV25-1,TRBJ1-5,-,TGTGCCAGCAGTGAATCGGGGTGGCAGCCCCAGCATTTT,CASSESGWQPQHF
-,TRBV11-2,TRBJ2-1,-,TGTGCCAGCAGCTTAGCACTCTACAATGAGCAGTTCTTC,CASSLALYNEQFF
-,TRBV5-6,TRBJ1-2,TRBD1,TGTGCCAGCAGCTGGAGACAGGGGAATAACTATGGCTACACCTTC,CASSWRQGNNYGYTF
-,TRBV28,TRBJ1-3,-,TGTGCCAGCAGTTGGGGGGGTCGAAACACCATATATTTT,CASSWGGRNTIYF
-,TRBV27,TRBJ2-1,TRBD1,TGTGCCAGCAGTTTGTTTCCCCGGGGACAGGGGCCGCCTGAGCAGTTCTTC,CASSLFPRGQGPPEQFF
once,TRBV30,TRBJ1-1,-,TGTGCCTGGAGTCATGACAGACCTAACACTGAAGCTTTCTTT,CAWSHDRPNTEAFF
-,TRBV27,TRBJ1-2,-,TGTGCCAGCGGTACAGGGTATGGCTACACCTTC,CASGTGYGYTF
-,TRBV11-2,TRBJ2-1,TRBD2,TGTGCTATCGGGGGTAGCGGGAGGGCCCGCAATGAGCAGTTCTTC,CAIGGSGRARNEQFF
-,TRBV4-2,TRBJ1-1,-,TGTGCCAGCAGCCAGCCGCACGGGTTTCCCAGCTCCAACACTGAAGCTTTCTTT,CASSQPHGFPSSNTEAFF
few,TRBV28,TRBJ1-5,TRBD1,TGTGCCAGCAGTTCCCCCCGGGACAGGGGGAATAGCAATCAGCCCCAGCATTTT,CASSSPRDRGNSNQPQHF
-,TRBV27,TRBJ1-2,-,TGTGCCAGCAGTTTCGGGGCAGGGACTAAGGGCTACACCTTC,CASSFGAGTKGYTF
-,TRBV7-2,TRBJ1-5,-,TGTGCCAGCAGCTTGGCGGGTTATAGCAATCAGCCCCAGCATTTT,CASSLAGYSNQPQHF
-,TRBV19,TRBJ1-5,-,TGTGCCAGTAGTATCGTCAGGGATAATCAGCCCCAGCATTTT,CASSIVRDNQPQHF
-,TRBV18,TRBJ1-1,-,TGTGCCAGCTCACTTCGGGGATCCACTGAAGCTTTCTTT,CASSLRGSTEAFF
-,TRBV2,TRBJ2-3,-,TGTGCCAGCAGTGAATGGGCTGCAGGGGTACTGGAAGATACGCAGTATTTT,CASSEWAAGVLEDTQYF
-,TRBV7-9,TRBJ2-5,-,TGTGCCAGCAGTTTCGATCGGGACCAAGAGACCCAGTACTTC,CASSFDRDQETQYF
-,TRBV5-6,TRBJ1-2,-,TGTGCCAGCAGCTGGGTAGCGGGGGCTAACTATGGCTACACCTTC,CASSWVAGANYGYTF
-,TRBV5-1,TRBJ2-7,-,TGCGCCAGCAGCCTACAGGGAAATGACGGAGAGCAGTACTTC,CASSLQGNDGEQYF
-,TRBV7-9,TRBJ2-5,-,TGTGCCAGCAGCTTAGTTGGGACAAAGTACCAAGAGACCCAGTACTTC,CASSLVGTKYQETQYF
-,TRBV19,TRBJ1-2,TRBD1,TGTGCCAGTAGTCAGGGACAGGGAGGCGGCTACACCTTC,CASSQGQGGGYTF
-,TRBV6-2/TRBV6-3,TRBJ2-7,TRBD2,TGTGCCAGCAGCGGGGACAGGACTAGCGGTTACGAGCAGTACTTC,CASSGDRTSGYEQYF
-,TRBV4-3,TRBJ2-2,TRBD1,TGCGCCAGCACCTTTGACAGGGGGCGCAGGTCCGGGGAGCTGTTTTTT,CASTFDRGRRSGELFF
-,TRBV27,TRBJ1-6,TRBD1,TGTGCCAGCAGTCCAAACAGGGGCCACAATTCACCCCTCCACTTT,CASSPNRGHNSPLHF
-,TRBV7-3,TRBJ1-6,-,TGTGCCAGCAGCTTAGGTGCAGGGTACTCACCCCTCCACTTT,CASSLGAGYSPLHF
-,TRBV28,TRBJ2-1,-,TGTGCCAGCACCACTTACAATGAGCAGTTCTTC,CASTTYNEQFF